This T cell receptor (beta chain) was identified in a study of shared clonotypes between healthy human individuals (TCRdb year 2020). For the study in its entirety: The cohort comprised a couple of women and three men aged 18 to 49 years. Between about 0.9 and 10 billion PBMCs per donor were obtained by leukapheresis. For each donor, CD4 naive and CD4 memory were each run on three plates, CD8 naive on two plates, and CD8 memory on one plate. To increase sequencing depth and limit assay-specific biases, TCR repertoire library preparation and sequencing were carried out by different laboratories using diverse techniques. To estimate repertoire size and how much clonotype sharing occurs between individuals, the study deeply sequenced the blood TCR repertoires of about five healthy adults.

In the case of this clone: Its antigen specificity is not known. No base quality information exists; no much larger clone differs at one position.

The CDR3 starts with the cysteine, ends with the phenylalanine, and has 13 residues. Of all the DNA, just the CDR3 is kept, 39 bases in frame from base 1. Between the V and J ends, shortened by 1 base and 6 bases respectively, the junction contains 10 bases. In the germline V gene (reference sequence), CDR1 corresponds to LNHNV and CDR2 to YYDKDF. CD8 naive samples consisted of CD45RO-negative cells that were positively selected for CCR7, yielding a CD45RA+CCR7+ population without TemRA cells. Donors were healthy HIV-negative adults with no recently reported acute infections or vaccinations. Every donor was a Caucasian adult living in Nashville, Tennessee, USA. Blood was collected by leukapheresis, and PBMCs were isolated by Ficoll-Histopaque density gradient centrifugation and then cryopreserved in liquid nitrogen vapor phase. Purity and quantity of every magnetically sorted T cell population were checked by analytical flow cytometry. From each sorted fraction, genomic DNA was isolated and quantified by UV absorbance on a Nanodrop 2000c.

What the work shows at the level of the full study, not this receptor alone: Because the study included only a small number of donors, the genetic and exposure-history diversity represented was limited. Across several donors, approximately 4.6% of naive CD4, roughly 3.8% of naive CD8, approximately 2.5% of memory CD4, and roughly 0.4% of memory CD8 clonotypes were shared. Clonotypes shared by all four sorted-subset donors showed higher generation probabilities than non-shared clonotypes. Even with the large sequencing depth, rarefaction of the sorted-subset datasets indicated that sequencing was incomplete. Only blood was sampled, and tissue TCR repertoires likely differ from those in blood. Pairwise subsampling indicated that sequencing depth was expected to affect the degree of clonotype sharing among donors. Estimated clonotype richness was generally larger for naive than for memory subsets.

Using the deep immunoSEQ assay, multiplex PCR amplified TCR CDR3 regions from genomic DNA. Extracted genomic DNA from each cell subset was spread evenly across all wells of several immunoSEQ 96-well plates, with each plate serving as a replicate. Each replicate PCR for sorted subsets received approximately 200 ng genomic DNA, equal to about 29,000 T cell genomes. Purified libraries were measured with a Qubit 3.0 fluorometer, size-checked on a Bioanalyzer 2100, and measured again with the KAPA Library Quantification kit. Every immunoSEQ 96-well plate was sequenced on a dedicated single-read 150-cycle Illumina NextSeq 550 flow cell. On the authors' methods: Because only junctional sequences without quality scores were contained in the immunoSEQ output, filtering matching that applied to full-length reads could not be performed. To assign V/J genes and CDR3, sequences were annotated against IMGT germline references using PyIR, a Python wrapper for IgBLAST v1.9. Reads were removed for weak V/J assignments (E-value above 1e-6), missing CDR3, stop codons, out-of-frame junctions, or ambiguous translated residues. V3J clonotypes were defined as sequences sharing an identical inferred V gene, J gene, and CDR3 amino acid sequence. Percentage overlap between repertoires was computed as shared unique clonotypes divided by the size of the smaller repertoire. RTK rarefaction, the Chao1 estimator, and Recon v2.1 estimates of unobserved clonotypes were used to assess repertoire richness. OLGA was used to compute generation probabilities for all TCRbeta clonotypes that the gDNA method yielded from a few donors. The immuneACCESS repertoire file appears here via TCRdb, limited to in-frame rearrangements. These files lack a portion of the clones; in checked studies, under half of the deficit traces to unresolved V genes, and the cause of the others is not known. V, J and clone size are taken as reported in that table, and D and trimming were inferred from the DNA itself. The sample includes about 2.1 million clones, with 93% observed a single time. Of the sample, around 1.7% falls within the top ten clones.

Recombination linked TRBV15 to TRBJ2-7, with the D gene not confidently named. The clonotype was recovered from a man between 18 and 35 years old in good health. Some clones in this sample may be carry-over from other donors' samples. Sequenced material: naive CD8+ T cells from PBMCs. What this sample's cell subset or site label stands for: CD45RA+CCR7+. The DNA is as follows: TGTGCCACCAGCAGAGGAGAATACGCCGAGCAGTACTTC. The encoded protein is CATSRGEYAEQYF.